This paragraph covers one T cell receptor beta chain sequence. This specimen comes from a study of T cell changes during pregnancy in multiple sclerosis. The CDR3 spans 14 residues. The germline CDR1 and CDR2 sequences are MNHNS and SASEGT. V shed 4 bases and J 8 bases; nucleotides not matched to a gene: 7. Only in-frame clones appear in the TCRdb table, and some are missing; sequencing was by immunoSEQ multiplex PCR. The sample carries about 68,000 clones, around 90% recorded once. The sample consisted of peripheral blood, taken in the second trimester of pregnancy. The receptor was isolated from a female donor in good health, enrolled as a control in a pregnancy study. The rearrangement uses TRBV6-1 and TRBJ1-1, with 10 bases matching TRBD1. DNA for the CDR3: TGTGCCAGCAGTGCCCCGACAGGGGGCTCAGAAGCTTTCTTT. Amino acids: CASSAPTGGSEAFF.